One and the same sample provided the 26 T cell receptor beta chains below, sequenced in a study of CD4+ T cells in melanoma. Sequencing used immunoSEQ multiplex PCR; TCRdb keeps in-frame clones, though not all of them. The data contain about 110,000 clones, 80% to 95% of them singletons. Sequencing input: peripheral blood. Receptor source: a human donor with melanoma.

The J gene is TRBJ1-3, the V gene TRBV18; D not certain. From germline, CDR1 is KGHSH and CDR2 LQKENI. Trimming removed 3 bases at V and 4 bases at J, with 13 bases between. The CDR3 runs to 15 residues. The CDR3 spells CASSPVRQSGNTIYF. DNA for the CDR3: TGTGCCAGCTCACCCGTGAGGCAGTCCGGAAACACCATATATTTT.

The chain uses TRBV14 and TRBJ2-7; D unclear. There are 16 residues in the CDR3. Germline CDR1 and CDR2: SGHDN and FVKESK. Trimming shortened V by 5 bases and J by 2 bases, and 19 bases separated the two germline ends. CDR3 DNA: TGTGCCAGCAGCATTGGTCCCTTCAGGAATACCTACGAGCAGTACTTC. Translated, it gives CASSIGPFRNTYEQYF.

V and J are TRBV2 and TRBJ2-5; 9 bases are a match to TRBD2. Trimming took 4 bases from V and 5 from J; bases not matched to a gene: 8. The germline V gene encodes CDR1 SNHLY and CDR2 FYNNEI. The CDR3 is 15 amino acids. The CDR3, as DNA: TGTGCCAGCAGTGGCTTAGCGGGGGCCGAGGAGACCCAGTACTTC. Encoded protein: CASSGLAGAEETQYF.

The gene calls are TRBV28 and TRBJ2-7; 11 positions agree with TRBD2. The V gene's germline CDR1 is MDHEN and CDR2 SYDVKM. With V trimmed by 4 bases and J by 3 bases, 5 bases remained unmatched. This CDR3 is 15 amino acids long. In DNA, the CDR3 is TGTGCCAGCAGTTGGTCTAGCGGGGGGTACTACGAGCAGTACTTC. It is translated as CASSWSSGGYYEQYF.

This chain links TRBV27 with TRBJ1-6; no firm D call. This CDR3 is 14 amino acids long. Germline assignment: CDR1 MNHEY and CDR2 SMNVEV (reference sequence). Trimming cost V 2 bases and J 14 bases, with 16 bases left between them. CDR3 amino acids: CASSLTQGALALHF. The CDR3, as DNA: TGTGCCAGCAGTTTAACCCAAGGAGCCTTAGCCCTCCACTTT.

This clone was found a few times. The rearrangement joins TRBV5-4 to TRBJ2-3; TRBD2 matches at 8 bases. The CDR3 sequence is 14 residues long. The junction had 8 bases not matched to a gene; V was cut back by 3 bases and J by 8 bases. The germline V gene encodes CDR1 SGHNT and CDR2 YYREEE (reference sequence). In DNA, the CDR3 is TGTGCCAGCAGCTCTCCCGGGGGGGCAAGTACGCAGTATTTT. Amino acid sequence: CASSSPGGASTQYF.

In DNA form, the CDR3 reads TGCGCCAGCAGCCATTGGGGGGGACTTACCTACGAGCAGTACTTC. Its protein is CASSHWGGLTYEQYF. The chain joins TRBV4-3 to TRBJ2-7; 7 nucleotides agree with TRBD2. The trim removed 3 bases at V and 2 bases at J, leaving 7 bases unmatched. Germline V gene sequence: CDR1 LGHNA, CDR2 YSLEER. The CDR3 is 15 amino acids.

V usage is TRBV4-3 and J usage is TRBJ2-5, with 7 bases identical to TRBD2. V shed 4 bases and J 7 bases; nucleotides not matched to a gene: 9. This CDR3 comprises 14 residues. Germline V gene sequence: CDR1 LGHNA, CDR2 YSLEER. Here the CDR3 DNA reads TGCGCCAGCAGCCCTCGGGCGGGAGAGGGGACCCAGTACTTC. Residues: CASSPRAGEGTQYF.

CDR3 residues: CATSREHTGELFF. CDR3 DNA sequence: TGTGCCACCAGCAGGGAACACACCGGGGAGCTGTTTTTT. The chain couples TRBV15 to TRBJ2-2, with no clear D. V was shortened by 3 bases and J by 3 bases, with 5 bases between the two germline ends. The CDR3 covers 13 residues. Germline V CDR1 and CDR2: LNHNV, YYDKDF (reference sequence).

CDR3 DNA: TGCGCCAGCAGCTTGGCGGCGGGAGGCGCCTACGAGCAGTACTTC. Translated: CASSLAAGGAYEQYF. The chain joins TRBV5-1 to TRBJ2-7, with 8 bases lining up with TRBD2. The CDR3 runs 15 residues. Germline lookup yields CDR1 SGHRS and CDR2 YFSETQ. J lost 2 bases, V lost 0 bases, and 4 bases had no gene match.

The rearrangement uses TRBV28 and TRBJ1-2, with a tentative D call TRBD1 (6 bases). V was cut by 4 bases and J by 6 bases, with 15 bases left in between. The CDR3 contains 14 residues. The germline CDR1 and CDR2 sequences are MDHEN and SYDVKM. The CDR3 DNA follows: TGTGCCAGCAGTTCCCACAGGGTTGAGAATGGCTACACCTTC. It is translated as CASSSHRVENGYTF.

J is TRBJ1-1 and V is TRBV7-2; 9 bases line up with TRBD1. In germline, CDR1 is SGHTA, CDR2 FQGNSA. Trimming cost V 5 bases and J 4 bases; bases outside gene matches: 5. The CDR3 spans 14 residues. CDR3 nucleotide sequence: TGTGCCAGCAGCGGACAGGGGCCGGGCACTGAAGCTTTCTTT. Amino acids: CASSGQGPGTEAFF.

This CDR3 reads CASSMLWAQTGLGKNIQYF. CDR3 sequence (DNA): TGTGCCAGTAGTATGCTGTGGGCCCAGACAGGCCTCGGCAAAAACATTCAGTACTTC. This rearrangement joins TRBV19 to TRBJ2-4; D might be TRBD1 (6 bases). Looked up from germline, CDR1 is LNHDA and CDR2 is SQIVND (reference sequence). This CDR3 is 19 amino acids long. The ends were cut back, 3 bases at V and 3 bases at J, with 24 bases in the middle.

This chain connects TRBV15 to TRBJ2-1; D not certain. The V end lost 0 bases, the J end lost 9 bases, and 9 bases lay between the germline ends. This CDR3 has 13 residues. Germline V CDR1 and CDR2: LNHNV, YYDKDF (reference sequence). The CDR3 DNA sequence: TGTGCCACCAGCAGAGATAATCGAGGTGAGCAGTTCTTC. Translation: CATSRDNRGEQFF.

V and J are TRBV28 and TRBJ2-5; TRBD1 matches at 7 bases. The germline gives CDR1 MDHEN, CDR2 SYDVKM. Germline trimming cut 6 bases from V and 1 base from J; bases unmatched to any gene: 8. The length of the CDR3 is 15 residues. The CDR3 coding sequence is TGTGCCAGCAGGCAAACGACAGGGACCCAAGAGACCCAGTACTTC. As protein: CASRQTTGTQETQYF.

CDR3 loop: CASSDRQGMLYGYTF. The DNA of the CDR3 is TGTGCCAGCAGTGATCGGCAGGGGATGCTCTATGGCTACACCTTC. The V call is TRBV2, the J call TRBJ1-2; D is perhaps TRBD1 (6 bases). Looked up from germline, CDR1 is SNHLY and CDR2 is FYNNEI. V was clipped by 3 bases and J by 4 bases, with 15 bases between them. The CDR3 covers 15 residues.

The chain combines TRBV7-2 with TRBJ2-1; D is unresolved. Germline CDR1 reads SGHTA; CDR2 reads FQGNSA. The length of the CDR3 is 13 residues. V was pared by 4 bases and J by 3 bases, with 7 bases between. The CDR3 DNA reads TGTGCCAGCAGCTCCCCCAACTACAATGAGCAGTTCTTC. Its protein product is CASSSPNYNEQFF.

In this sample, this clone turned up once. CDR3 DNA: TGTGCCAGCAGCTACGGTCAGAAATACGAGCAGTACTTC. Its protein product is CASSYGQKYEQYF. The chain uses TRBV5-4 and TRBJ2-7; D is ambiguous. The germline V gene has CDR1 SGHNT and CDR2 YYREEE (reference sequence). V gave up 3 bases and J gave up 4 bases, with 11 bases separating them. The CDR3 extends over 13 amino acids.

The chain employs TRBV18 and TRBJ2-3; the D gene is possibly TRBD1 (5 bases). The CDR3 loop spans 15 amino acids. CDR1 and CDR2 (germline): KGHSH, LQKENI. Trimming took off 1 base at V and 3 bases at J, with 11 bases between the two ends. The CDR3 loop is CASSPLGHGTDTQYF. The CDR3 DNA is TGTGCCAGCTCACCACTGGGGCACGGTACAGATACGCAGTATTTT. The entire variable domain, with the rest obtained from reference TRBV18 and TRBJ2-3, is as follows: NAGVMQNPRHLVRRRGQEARLRCSPMKGHSHVYWYRQLPEEGLKFMVYLQKENIIDESGMPKERFSAEFPKEGPSILRIQQVVRGDSAAYFCASSPLGHGTDTQYFGPGTRLTVL.

The rearrangement uses TRBV4-3 and TRBJ2-3; 9 bases are shared with TRBD2. Germline values: CDR1 LGHNA, CDR2 YSLEER. V lost 1 base, J lost 6 bases, and 5 bases stayed unmatched. CDR3 length equals 15 residues. Here the CDR3 DNA reads TGCGCCAGCAGCCAAGGGGGACTAGCCTCCGATACGCAGTATTTT. This gives the protein CASSQGGLASDTQYF.

CDR3 sequence (DNA): TGTGCCAGCAGCCAAGTTCCGCGGGGGGGCCTCGGCGAGCAGTACTTC. It translates to CASSQVPRGGLGEQYF. This rearrangement joins TRBV14 to TRBJ2-7; 9 bases fit TRBD2. In germline, CDR1 is SGHDN, CDR2 FVKESK. The CDR3 extends over 16 amino acids. Unmatched junction bases numbered 10, after V lost 1 base and J lost 6 bases.

CDR3 amino acids: CASSLSRGDLYEQYF. The CDR3 DNA reads TGCGCCAGCAGCTTGTCCAGGGGGGACCTCTACGAGCAGTACTTC. This rearrangement joins TRBV5-1 to TRBJ2-7; tentatively, D is TRBD1 (7 bases). The length of the CDR3 is 15 residues. V was cut by 1 base and J by 3 bases, with 14 bases left in between. Looked up from germline, CDR1 is SGHRS and CDR2 is YFSETQ.

This chain joins TRBV10-3 and TRBJ1-2; D is uncertain. In germline, CDR1 is ENHRY, CDR2 SYGVKD. CDR3 length equals 13 residues. V was clipped by 8 bases and J by 7 bases, with 17 bases between them. The CDR3 DNA sequence: TGTGCCATCGGCTCCCGGGAGGGCAGTGGCTACACCTTC. It codes for CAIGSREGSGYTF.

In this sample, this clone turned up a few times. The V gene is TRBV6-5, the J gene TRBJ2-5, with D perhaps assigned TRBD1 or TRBD2 (5 bases each). Trimming left V 2 bases short and J 5 bases short, with 12 bases between. The V gene's germline CDR1 is MNHEY and CDR2 SVGAGI. There are 14 residues in the CDR3. The CDR3 sequence: CASSYLEGTETQYF. As DNA, the CDR3 is TGTGCCAGCAGTTACCTCGAGGGGACGGAGACCCAGTACTTC.

The V and J genes are TRBV5-4 and TRBJ1-5; the D is unclear. CDR3 length equals 15 residues. The V gene lost 0 bases and the J gene lost 0 bases, with 7 bases spanning the gap. Germline assignment: CDR1 SGHNT and CDR2 YYREEE (reference sequence). CDR3 nucleotide sequence: TGTGCCAGCAGCTTGGCAGTCTATAGCAATCAGCCCCAGCATTTT. As protein: CASSLAVYSNQPQHF.

V and J are TRBV7-9 and TRBJ2-1; D remains unclear. Per germline, CDR1 SEHNR and CDR2 FQNEAQ (reference sequence). Between the trimmed V and J ends, which lost 2 bases and 0 bases, there was a span of 14 bases. This CDR3 spans 17 amino acids. The CDR3 bases are TGTGCCAGCAGCTTAATTGCCGGCAGGTACTCCTACAATGAGCAGTTCTTC. It specifies CASSLIAGRYSYNEQFF.